A few counts support the clone carrying this TCR beta chain. Its antigen is unknown. The data stem from a study of T-cell memory formation after mild COVID-19. Researchers used 5'RACE with constant-segment primers to make TCR alpha and TCR beta cDNA libraries that carry sample barcodes and UMIs. MiXCR was run by TCRdb on the 5' RACE reads, yielding one entry per CDR3 protein. The sample lists roughly 130,000 distinct CDR3 sequences; over 15% were seen once. Points from the study as a whole: Contracting clones from day 15 to 85 had balanced CD4/CD8; later expanders favoured CD4+. Pre-infection memory carried some responding clones, suggesting that cross-reactive memory joined.

V shed 5 bases and J 3 bases; nucleotides not matched to a gene: 7. The CDR3 contains 14 residues. CDR1 is SEHNR, CDR2 FQNEAQ, per germline (reference sequence). Sequences were obtained from PBMCs or a T cell subset sorted from them (not recorded which). V is TRBV7-9 and J is TRBJ2-7; 7 bases agree with TRBD2. The receptor's source is a man aged 18 to 35 who had mild COVID-19 (a few samples of this study predate the infection). Cell type and time point are not known. The CDR3 region is CASSLGGSLYEQYF. CDR3 bases: TGTGCCAGCAGCCTCGGGGGGTCCCTCTACGAGCAGTACTTC.